This T cell receptor (beta chain) was identified during a study of cytomegalovirus exposure and HLA in healthy donors. V lost 3 bases and J 2 bases, leaving 7 bases between the germline ends. This CDR3 has 13 amino acids. The V gene's germline CDR1 is LNHDA and CDR2 SQIVND (reference sequence). The study ran its PCR with 60 Vbeta and 13 Jbeta primers. The authors' processing: Later work found around 85 million unique TCR beta chains, with some 11 million shared. Assay used: immunoSEQ multiplex PCR; TCRdb lists only in-frame clones, some missing. From that table come the V and J calls and clone size; the DNA was used to work out D and trimming. Listed are 70,000 or so clones; roughly 0.89% falls within the top ten. Samples came from healthy bone marrow donors.

The source of this sequence is a boy aged 5-17 years in good health and CMV-seronegative. The sequenced sample was PBMCs. This chain links TRBV19 with TRBJ1-2; D possibly corresponds to TRBD1 (5 bases). CDR3 amino acids: CASSIDRNYGYTF. The DNA for the CDR3 is TGTGCCAGTAGTATCGACAGAAACTATGGCTACACCTTC.